The 16 T cell receptor beta chains in this list originate from one sample, sequenced in a study of T cell responses to AZD1222 COVID-19 vaccine. The table came from immunoSEQ multiplex PCR; TCRdb's copy has only in-frame clones and leaves some out. The data show around 110,000 clones, about 91% seen once. Sequencing was performed on peripheral blood, taken 28 days after the second AZD1222 dose. All receptors derive from an adult who received the AZD1222 COVID-19 vaccine.

V gene TRBV19 combines with J gene TRBJ2-7, with D perhaps assigned TRBD1 or TRBD2 (5 bases each). The CDR3 runs 14 residues. Trimming cost V 6 bases and J 6 bases, with 18 bases left between them. CDR1 is LNHDA, CDR2 SQIVND, per germline (reference sequence). This chain's CDR3 is CASSRRVSGGEQYF. Here the CDR3 DNA reads TGTGCCAGTAGCCGCAGGGTCTCAGGAGGCGAGCAGTACTTC.

The V call is TRBV27, the J call TRBJ2-7; TRBD2 matches 11 bases. The junction had 5 bases not matched to a gene; V was cut back by 4 bases and J by 0 bases. CDR3 length: 16 residues. CDR1 is MNHEY, CDR2 SMNVEV, per germline (reference sequence). The CDR3 DNA reads TGTGCCAGCAGTTCATTAGCGGGAGGGCCCTCCTACGAGCAGTACTTC. Its protein product is CASSSLAGGPSYEQYF.

This clone appeared once. This chain joins TRBV9 and TRBJ2-1; maybe TRBD2 (6 bases). There are 16 residues in the CDR3. Germline assignment: CDR1 SGDLS and CDR2 YYNGEE. Trimming removed 0 bases at V and 4 bases at J, with 14 bases between. This chain's CDR3 is CASSVVGLARYNEQFF. CDR3 nucleotides: TGTGCCAGCAGCGTAGTTGGTCTAGCGAGATACAATGAGCAGTTCTTC.

CDR3 in amino acids: CASSGGHIYEQYF. As DNA, the CDR3 is TGTGCCAGCAGCGGGGGACATATCTACGAGCAGTACTTC. The chain joins TRBV9 to TRBJ2-7, with D perhaps TRBD1 (6 bases). Germline V gene lookup returns CDR1 SGDLS and CDR2 YYNGEE. The CDR3 loop spans 13 amino acids. The germline V and J ends were trimmed by 3 bases and 3 bases, with 10 bases remaining between them. The variable domain in full, with the rest retrieved from reference TRBV9 and TRBJ2-7, is DSGVTQTPKHLITATGQRVTLRCSPRSGDLSVYWYQQSLDQGLQFLIQYYNGEERAKGNILERFSAQQFPDLHSELNLSSLELGDSALYFCASSGGHIYEQYFGPGTRLTVT.

This chain uses TRBV4-2 with TRBJ2-7; no firm D call. V lost 0 bases, J lost 2 bases, and 5 bases lay in between. From germline, CDR1 is LGHNA and CDR2 YNFKEQ. This CDR3 comprises 13 residues. This chain's CDR3 is CASSQEAPYEQYF. The CDR3 bases are TGTGCCAGCAGCCAAGAAGCCCCCTACGAGCAGTACTTC.

Worth noting for this clone: Other DNA sequences within the sample encode an identical CDR3. The V and J genes are TRBV5-1 and TRBJ1-4, with unresolved D. Trimming pared 1 base from V and 0 bases from J, leaving 4 bases between. From germline, CDR1 is SGHRS and CDR2 YFSETQ. This CDR3 region has 14 residues. The CDR3 DNA sequence: TGCGCCAGCAGCTTGAGTTCAACTAATGAAAAACTGTTTTTT. This gives the protein CASSLSSTNEKLFF.

This chain uses TRBV6-5 with TRBJ1-2; 8 bases align to TRBD1. V shed 0 bases, J shed 6 bases, and the junction held 9 bases outside the gene matches. Per germline, CDR1 MNHEY and CDR2 SVGAGI. The CDR3 contains 16 residues. CDR3 nucleotide sequence: TGTGCCAGCAGTTACTCGGGGACAGGCTTTGTTGATGGCTACACCTTC. This sequence encodes CASSYSGTGFVDGYTF.

The chain is built from TRBV6-2 or TRBV6-3 and TRBJ1-1; no clear D. The CDR3 runs to 14 residues. Germline loops: CDR1 MNHEY, CDR2 SVGEGT. V gave up 1 base and J gave up 5 bases, with 11 bases separating them. In DNA form, the CDR3 reads TGTGCCAGCAGTTACTGGAAAGGGAGAACTGAAGCTTTCTTT. Its translation is CASSYWKGRTEAFF.

The V call is TRBV7-2, the J call TRBJ2-5; a weak D match, TRBD1 (6 bases). CDR1 and CDR2 (germline): SGHTA, FQGNSA. This CDR3 has 14 amino acids. The germline V and J ends were trimmed by 5 bases and 5 bases, with 15 bases remaining between them. The CDR3 sequence: CASSTYRVQETQYF. Written as DNA, the CDR3 is TGTGCCAGCAGCACTTACAGGGTTCAGGAGACCCAGTACTTC.

The chain joins TRBV2 to TRBJ1-1; weak D call: TRBD1 (5 bases). With 5 bases removed from V and 4 bases from J, the gap between germline ends came to 8 bases. The CDR3 runs to 12 residues. CDR1 is SNHLY, CDR2 FYNNEI, per germline. The CDR3 loop reads CASSQGSTEAFF. CDR3 in DNA: TGTGCCAGCAGTCAGGGTAGCACTGAAGCTTTCTTT.

J is TRBJ2-6 and V is TRBV6-4, with 8 positions matching TRBD1. There are 17 residues in the CDR3. V lost 2 bases and J lost 0; bases outside the gene matches: 3. Per the germline V gene, CDR1 is MRHNA and CDR2 is SNTAGT. This CDR3 reads CASSDGTGGSGANVLTF. The CDR3 DNA follows: TGTGCCAGCAGTGACGGGACAGGAGGCTCTGGGGCCAACGTCCTGACTTTC.

The V and J genes are TRBV28 and TRBJ2-5; 8 bases map to TRBD2. Germline V gene sequence: CDR1 MDHEN, CDR2 SYDVKM. Trimming took 7 bases from V and 5 from J; bases not matched to a gene: 6. The CDR3 has 13 residues. In DNA form, the CDR3 reads TGTGCCAGCACACTCAGACTAGCGGAGACCCAGTACTTC. This codes for CASTLRLAETQYF.

V and J are TRBV19 and TRBJ2-5; D call uncertain. CDR1 is LNHDA and CDR2 is SQIVND in the germline V gene (reference sequence). Deletions cut 5 bases from V and 2 bases from J, with 12 bases between. The CDR3 covers 14 residues. The CDR3 is CASSPLDGQETQYF. As DNA, the CDR3 is TGTGCCAGTAGTCCCTTGGACGGACAAGAGACCCAGTACTTC.

This clone was seen just once. This sequence joins TRBV5-6 and TRBJ2-5; the D is unclear. There are 13 residues in the CDR3. V was pared by 3 bases and J by 9 bases, with 15 bases between. The V gene's germline CDR1 is SGHDT and CDR2 YYEEEE. CDR3 sequence (DNA): TGTGCCAGCAGCTCCTCCCTCACATTGGCCCAGTACTTC. Residues: CASSSSLTLAQYF.

The chain carries TRBV5-1 and TRBJ1-2; TRBD1 is a possible D gene (6 bases). The V gene's germline CDR1 is SGHRS and CDR2 YFSETQ. The CDR3 contains 15 residues. Trimming left V 3 bases short and J 4 bases short, with 16 bases between. CDR3 amino acids: CASSSEPTGRYGYTF. CDR3 nucleotides: TGCGCCAGCAGCTCGGAACCGACAGGACGCTATGGCTACACCTTC. Full variable domain (rest looked up from reference TRBV5-1 and TRBJ1-2): KAGVTQTPRYLIKTRGQQVTLSCSPISGHRSVSWYQQTPGQGLQFLFEYFSETQRNKGNFPGRFSGRQFSNSRSEMNVSTLELGDSALYLCASSSEPTGRYGYTFGSGTRLTVV.

V is TRBV19 and J is TRBJ2-5; 10 bases align to TRBD1. V lost 5 bases and J lost 5; bases outside the gene matches: 8. The CDR3 sequence is 15 residues long. Germline CDR1 reads LNHDA; CDR2 reads SQIVND (reference sequence). The CDR3: CASSFEGTGDETQYF. For the CDR3, the DNA is TGTGCCAGTAGTTTTGAGGGGACAGGGGACGAGACCCAGTACTTC.